This entry lists 9 T cell receptor beta chains sequenced from one sample in a study of T cells after yellow fever vaccination (dated by TCRdb to about 2019). The sample's treatment or condition label is to be understood as: live attenuated yellow fever vaccine strain. Library creation used 5' RACE. Sequencer: Illumina NovaSeq 6000. TCRdb trimmed public reads at Q25 via fastp, called clones via MiXCR and kept in-frame beta chains. Each entry merges the rows of one CDR3 protein and shows their most common DNA and genes. This sample gives approximately 300,000 distinct CDR3 sequences in total; about 10% of them show up just once. The ten biggest clones cover approximately 3% of the sample. The specimen was CD4+ T cells sorted from PBMCs, collected 45 days after the yellow fever booster vaccination. All receptors derive from a man younger than 35 who received the YFV17D yellow fever vaccine.

This clonotype has ten or more counts. CDR3: CASSLGSGGEKLFF. The DNA of the CDR3 is TGTGCCAGCAGCCTGGGCAGCGGGGGTGAAAAACTGTTTTTT. The chain recombines TRBV3-1 with TRBJ1-4, with D maybe TRBD1 (5 bases). There are 14 residues in the CDR3. V lost 4 bases and J 7 bases, leaving 13 bases between the germline ends. Germline-derived CDR1 and CDR2 are LGHDT and YNNKEL (reference sequence).

This clonotype was counted a few times. J is TRBJ2-3 and V is TRBV5-1; D is unresolved. V was cut by 0 bases and J by 7 bases, with 6 bases left in between. This CDR3 has 12 amino acids. Germline lookup yields CDR1 SGHRS and CDR2 YFSETQ. The CDR3 reads CASSLDFYTQYF. The CDR3 bases are TGCGCCAGCAGCTTGGACTTTTATACGCAGTATTTT.

The rearrangement links TRBV5-1 to TRBJ2-6; a weak D match, TRBD1 (5 bases). The CDR3 is 15 amino acids. Germline V gene data show CDR1 as SGHRS and CDR2 as YFSETQ. V was clipped by 5 bases and J by 3 bases, with 12 bases between them. CDR3 region: CASRSGSGGANVLTF. In DNA, the CDR3 is TGCGCCAGCAGGTCAGGGTCTGGTGGGGCCAACGTCCTGACTTTC.

There are many counts of this clonotype. This rearrangement joins TRBV6-6 to TRBJ1-1; D might be TRBD1 (6 bases). Germline CDR1 reads MNHNY; CDR2 reads SVGAGI (reference sequence). Trimming left V 7 bases short and J 3 bases short, with 12 bases between. This CDR3 is built from 13 residues. The DNA for the CDR3 is TGTGCCAGCACAAGACAGGCCTACACTGAAGCTTTCTTT. This gives the protein CASTRQAYTEAFF.

The chain employs TRBV20-1 and TRBJ1-5; a possible D gene is TRBD1 (6 bases). The CDR3 spans 13 residues. Germline loops: CDR1 DFQATT, CDR2 SNEGSKA (reference sequence). Between the trimmed V and J ends, which lost 3 bases and 4 bases, there was a span of 10 bases. The CDR3 loop is CSASRGINQPQHF. The CDR3 nucleotides are TGCAGTGCTAGTAGGGGGATTAATCAGCCCCAGCATTTT.

This clonotype turned up a few times. V gene TRBV12-3 or TRBV12-4 combines with J gene TRBJ1-1; TRBD1 might be the D (5 bases). The CDR3 spans 14 residues. V was pared by 6 bases and J by 8 bases, with 19 bases between. For the CDR3, the DNA is TGTGCCAGCAGCTGGAACGATCCCTGGGGCGAAGCTTTCTTT. Translated, it gives CASSWNDPWGEAFF.

This clonotype showed up just a few times. V is TRBV4-3 and J is TRBJ2-3, with D possibly TRBD1 on 6 matching bases. CDR3 length equals 13 residues. From germline, CDR1 is LGHNA and CDR2 YSLEER. Trimming removed 6 bases from V and 5 bases from J, with 12 bases in between. The CDR3 region is CASSSFRGDTQYF. CDR3 coding DNA: TGCGCCAGCAGTTCGTTCAGGGGAGATACGCAGTATTTT.

The rearrangement joins TRBV12-3 or TRBV12-4 to TRBJ2-1; 10 positions agree with TRBD2. The V and J ends lost 7 bases and 7 bases, in that order; junction bases with no gene match: 4. The CDR3 sequence is 13 residues long. The CDR3, as DNA: TGTGCCAGCACCCCGACTAGCGGGAATGAGCAGTTCTTC. This encodes CASTPTSGNEQFF.

V gene TRBV6-5 combines with J gene TRBJ2-1, with 7 bases that match TRBD1. The CDR3 extends over 19 amino acids. V lost 0 bases to trimming and J lost 9 bases; unmatched junction nucleotides: 20. From germline, CDR1 is MNHEY and CDR2 SVGAGI. CDR3 sequence reads: CASSYSQGTASRLRGEQFF. CDR3 nucleotides: TGTGCCAGCAGTTACTCACAGGGGACGGCCTCCCGGCTTCGGGGTGAGCAGTTCTTC.